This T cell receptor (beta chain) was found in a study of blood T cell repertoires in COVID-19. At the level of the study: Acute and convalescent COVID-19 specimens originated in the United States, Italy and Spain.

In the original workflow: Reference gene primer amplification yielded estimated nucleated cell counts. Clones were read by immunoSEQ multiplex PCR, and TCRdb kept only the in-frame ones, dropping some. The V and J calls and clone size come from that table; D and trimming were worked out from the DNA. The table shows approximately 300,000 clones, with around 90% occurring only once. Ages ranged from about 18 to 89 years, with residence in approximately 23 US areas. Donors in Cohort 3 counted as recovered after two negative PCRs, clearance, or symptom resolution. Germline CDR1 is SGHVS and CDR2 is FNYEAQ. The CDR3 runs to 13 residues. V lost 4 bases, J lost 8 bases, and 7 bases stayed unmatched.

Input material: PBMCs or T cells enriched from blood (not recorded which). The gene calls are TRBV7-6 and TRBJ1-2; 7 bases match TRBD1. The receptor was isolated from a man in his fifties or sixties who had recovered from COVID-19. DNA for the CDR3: TGTGCCAGCAGCTCAAACAGGGGCCTCGGCTACACCTTC. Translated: CASSSNRGLGYTF.